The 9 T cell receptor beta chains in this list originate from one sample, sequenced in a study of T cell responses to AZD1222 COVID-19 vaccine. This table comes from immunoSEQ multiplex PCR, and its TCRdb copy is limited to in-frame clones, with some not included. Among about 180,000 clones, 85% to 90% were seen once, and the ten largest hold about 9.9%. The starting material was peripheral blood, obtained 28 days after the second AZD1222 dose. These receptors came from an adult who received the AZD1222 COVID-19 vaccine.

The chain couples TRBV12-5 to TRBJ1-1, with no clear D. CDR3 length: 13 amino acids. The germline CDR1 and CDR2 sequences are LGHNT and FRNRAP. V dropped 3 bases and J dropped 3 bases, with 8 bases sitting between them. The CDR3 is CASGFGLDTEAFF. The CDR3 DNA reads TGTGCTAGTGGTTTCGGGCTGGACACTGAAGCTTTCTTT.

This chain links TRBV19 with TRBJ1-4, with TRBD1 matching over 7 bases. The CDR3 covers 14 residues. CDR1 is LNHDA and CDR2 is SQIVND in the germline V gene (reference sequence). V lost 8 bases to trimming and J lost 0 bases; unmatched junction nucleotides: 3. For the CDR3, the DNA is TGTGCCAGTCTTGGGACAGCAACTAATGAAAAACTGTTTTTT. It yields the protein CASLGTATNEKLFF.

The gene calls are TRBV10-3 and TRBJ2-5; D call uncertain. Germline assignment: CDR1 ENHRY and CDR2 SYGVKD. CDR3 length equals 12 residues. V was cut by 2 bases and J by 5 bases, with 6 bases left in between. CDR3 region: CAISEIGETQYF. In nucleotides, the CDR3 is TGTGCCATCAGTGAGATCGGGGAGACCCAGTACTTC.

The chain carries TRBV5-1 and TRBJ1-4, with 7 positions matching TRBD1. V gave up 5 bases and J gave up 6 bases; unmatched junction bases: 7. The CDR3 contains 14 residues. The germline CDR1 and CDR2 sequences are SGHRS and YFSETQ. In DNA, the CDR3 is TGCGCCAGCAGTCGAGAGGGGGCAGATGAAAAACTGTTTTTT. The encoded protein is CASSREGADEKLFF. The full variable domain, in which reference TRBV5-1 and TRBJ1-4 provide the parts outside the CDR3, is KAGVTQTPRYLIKTRGQQVTLSCSPISGHRSVSWYQQTPGQGLQFLFEYFSETQRNKGNFPGRFSGRQFSNSRSEMNVSTLELGDSALYLCASSREGADEKLFFGSGTQLSVL.

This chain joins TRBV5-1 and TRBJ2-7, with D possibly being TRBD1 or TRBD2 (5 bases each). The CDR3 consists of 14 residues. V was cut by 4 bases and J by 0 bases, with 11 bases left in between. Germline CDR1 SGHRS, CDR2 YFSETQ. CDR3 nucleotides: TGCGCCAGCAGCGGGGGTTTGGGCTCCTACGAGCAGTACTTC. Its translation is CASSGGLGSYEQYF.

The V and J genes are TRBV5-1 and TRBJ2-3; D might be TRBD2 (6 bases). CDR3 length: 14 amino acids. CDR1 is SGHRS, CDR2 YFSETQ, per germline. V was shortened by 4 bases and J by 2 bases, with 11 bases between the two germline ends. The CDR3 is CASSTSRATDTQYF. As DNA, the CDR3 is TGCGCCAGCAGCACTAGCCGGGCCACAGATACGCAGTATTTT.

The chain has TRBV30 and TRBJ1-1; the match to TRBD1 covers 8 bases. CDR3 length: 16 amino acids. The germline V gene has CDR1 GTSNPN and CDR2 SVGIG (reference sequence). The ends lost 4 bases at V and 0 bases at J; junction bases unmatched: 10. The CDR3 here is CAWKGRTGLLNTEAFF. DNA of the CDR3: TGTGCCTGGAAGGGTAGGACAGGGCTATTGAACACTGAAGCTTTCTTT. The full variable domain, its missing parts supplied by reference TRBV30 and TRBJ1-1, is SQTIHQWPATLVQPVGSPLSLECTVEGTSNPNLYWYRQAAGRGLQLLFYSVGIGQISSEVPQNLSASRPQDRQFILSSKKLLLSDSGFYLCAWKGRTGLLNTEAFFGQGTRLTVV.

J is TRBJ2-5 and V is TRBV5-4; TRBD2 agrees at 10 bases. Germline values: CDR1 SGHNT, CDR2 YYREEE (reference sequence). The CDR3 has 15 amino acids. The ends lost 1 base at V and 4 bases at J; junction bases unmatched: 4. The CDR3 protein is CASSLPGTSVETQYF. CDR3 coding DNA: TGTGCCAGCAGCTTGCCAGGGACTAGCGTAGAGACCCAGTACTTC.

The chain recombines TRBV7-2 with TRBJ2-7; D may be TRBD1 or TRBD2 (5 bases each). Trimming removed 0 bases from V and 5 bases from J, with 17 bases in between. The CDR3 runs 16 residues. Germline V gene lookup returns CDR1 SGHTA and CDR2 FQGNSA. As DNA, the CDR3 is TGTGCCAGCAGCTTAGCATGGGACGGGCGAGTGCACGAGCAGTACTTC. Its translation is CASSLAWDGRVHEQYF. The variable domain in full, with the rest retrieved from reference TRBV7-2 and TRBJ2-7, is GAGVSQSPSNKVTEKGKDVELRCDPISGHTALYWYRQSLGQGLEFLIYFQGNSAPDKSGLPSDRFSAERTGGSVSTLTIQRTQQEDSAVYLCASSLAWDGRVHEQYFGPGTRLTVT.